This record covers a single TCR beta chain. Its matching antigen is unknown. This sample was taken from a study of cytomegalovirus exposure and HLA in healthy donors. Only in-frame clones appear in the TCRdb table, and some are missing; sequencing was by immunoSEQ multiplex PCR. The data contain some 170,000 clones, around nine tenths of them singletons. Study findings and constraints: A list of roughly 160 TCR beta chains associated with cytomegalovirus was given.

Sequences were obtained from PBMCs. This TCR was recovered from a man younger than 35 in good health and CMV-seropositive.

The CDR3 here is CASSPSGNYEQYF. The CDR3 DNA follows: TGTGCCAGCAGCCCTAGCGGGAACTACGAGCAGTACTTC. The chain employs TRBV6-6 and TRBJ2-7; TRBD2 agrees at 9 bases. CDR1 is MNHNY, CDR2 SVGAGI, per germline (reference sequence). CDR3 length equals 13 residues. V lost 6 bases and J lost 3; bases outside the gene matches: 3.